This T cell receptor beta chain was recorded in a study of blood T cells in healthy people across ages. Background on the study: About one barcoded beta molecule per two T cells was captured by template switching.

Next came a second PCR, run for roughly 7 to 12 cycles, which used a sample-barcoded 5' primer along with a J-beta primer mix. MiXCR was run by TCRdb on the 5' RACE reads, yielding one entry per CDR3 protein. The repertoire holds under 950,000 distinct CDR3 sequences, approximately 22% seen once, with 22% in the top ten. Trimming shortened V by 1 base and J by 2 bases, and 3 bases separated the two germline ends. CDR1 DFQATT and CDR2 SNEGSKA come from the germline V gene (reference sequence). CDR3 length: 11 amino acids. In regard to this clonotype: The antigen remains unidentified.

Whenever a sample was processed, at least 6 million PBMCs were isolated. Study-wide points: Relative to aged donors, long-lived donors carried more naive CD4+ cells and displayed higher diversity. Roughly linear declines in TCR beta diversity per million T cells occurred with age.

The sample consisted of blood. The rearrangement uses TRBV20-1 and TRBJ2-7; D gene ambiguous. The TCR sequence derives from a man aged 65 to 79 in good health. The DNA of the CDR3 is TGCAGTGCTAGAGGGGCCTACGAGCAGTACTTC. Its protein product is CSARGAYEQYF.